This passage covers 8 T cell receptor beta chains from one sample sequenced in a study of blood T cell repertoires in COVID-19. TCRdb's table, derived via immunoSEQ multiplex PCR, lists solely in-frame clones and lacks some. The sample carries 150,000 or so clones, roughly 87% recorded once. Sequenced input: PBMCs or T cells enriched from blood (not recorded which). The receptors come from a middle-aged woman who had been exposed to COVID-19.

This clone was seen just once. CDR3 DNA: TGTGCCAGCAGCCGACAGGATTTAAGCTACACCTTC. Residues: CASSRQDLSYTF. The chain couples TRBV3-1 (or the pseudogene TRBV3-2) to TRBJ1-2; D perhaps matches TRBD1 (6 bases). The CDR3 loop spans 12 amino acids. V was pared by 4 bases and J by 9 bases, with 12 bases between. Germline CDR1 is LGHDT and CDR2 is YNNKEL (reference sequence).

Concerning this clone itself: The same CDR3 is also encoded by other DNA sequences in this sample. The rearrangement links TRBV18 to TRBJ1-2, with TRBD1 as a possible D gene (6 bases). The CDR3 is 13 residues long. V was pared by 3 bases and J by 3 bases, with 8 bases between. Germline V gives CDR1 KGHSH, CDR2 LQKENI. The CDR3 DNA is TGTGCCAGCTCACCCAGACAGGACTATGGCTACACCTTC. Translating gives CASSPRQDYGYTF.

V usage is TRBV6-2 or TRBV6-3 and J usage is TRBJ2-2; possible D gene TRBD2, 5 bases. The CDR3 contains 14 residues. Trimming stripped 0 bases from V and 5 bases from J, with 7 bases between. Germline loops: CDR1 MNHEY, CDR2 SVGEGT. The DNA of the CDR3 is TGTGCCAGCAGTTACTCAACTAGTACCGGGGAGCTGTTTTTT. Its protein product is CASSYSTSTGELFF.

The chain joins TRBV29-1 to TRBJ2-1, with a tentative D call TRBD1 (5 bases). The V gene's germline CDR1 is SQVTM and CDR2 ANQGSEA. This CDR3 region has 11 residues. V lost 3 bases and J 8 bases, leaving 8 bases between the germline ends. This CDR3 reads CSVDRADEQFF. The CDR3 region has the DNA TGCAGCGTTGACAGGGCCGATGAGCAGTTCTTC.

The chain recombines TRBV7-9 with TRBJ1-3; 7 nucleotides match TRBD1. The CDR3 runs 17 residues. V lost 2 bases to trimming and J lost 10 bases; unmatched junction nucleotides: 17. Germline-derived CDR1 and CDR2 are SEHNR and FQNEAQ (reference sequence). For the CDR3, the DNA is TGTGCCAGCAGCTTATTAGGCCGGGACAGAGTGAGGAATACCATATATTTT. As protein: CASSLLGRDRVRNTIYF.

This clone showed up just once. The rearrangement links TRBV10-3 to TRBJ2-2, with a possible D match to TRBD2 (5 bases). V gave up 8 bases and J gave up 0 bases, with 16 bases separating them. The germline V gene encodes CDR1 ENHRY and CDR2 SYGVKD. This CDR3 has 16 amino acids. The DNA for the CDR3 is TGTGCCATCGGGAGAGGTCGGAGTTCGAACACCGGGGAGCTGTTTTTT. Amino acids: CAIGRGRSSNTGELFF.

This clone has a handful of counts. V is TRBV10-1 and J is TRBJ2-3, with TRBD1 matching 7 bases. The trim removed 4 bases at V and 4 bases at J, leaving 17 bases unmatched. CDR1 is WNHNN and CDR2 is SYGVQD in the germline V gene (reference sequence). This CDR3 is built from 18 residues. The CDR3 region is CASSGPTTGSLSADTQYF. As DNA, the CDR3 is TGCGCCAGCAGTGGCCCGACGACAGGGTCGTTAAGCGCAGATACGCAGTATTTT.

The chain uses TRBV27 and TRBJ1-2, with 9 bases matching TRBD1. Germline V lookup: CDR1 MNHEY, CDR2 SMNVEV (reference sequence). The CDR3 sequence is 15 residues long. Trimming removed 2 bases from V and 4 bases from J; junction bases left unmatched: 5. For the CDR3, the DNA is TGTGCCAGCAGTTTAAGTGGGACAGGGAGCTATGGCTACACCTTC. Translated: CASSLSGTGSYGYTF.